The 2 T cell receptor beta chains listed next were all sequenced from one sample in a study of T cells in localized non-small cell lung cancer. Sequenced by immunoSEQ multiplex PCR; TCRdb stores in-frame clones only, minus some. The sample has fewer than 90,000 clones, about four fifths seen once. The sample consisted of peripheral blood, taken before any cancer treatment. The origin of the receptors is a man aged 35 to 69 with stage I lung adenocarcinoma.

The chain combines TRBV25-1 with TRBJ1-5; a possible D gene is TRBD1 (5 bases). The CDR3 runs to 15 residues. Germline V CDR1 and CDR2: MGHDK, SYGVNS. Trimming cost V 5 bases and J 2 bases, with 13 bases left between them. DNA for the CDR3: TGTGCCAGCAGTCCTGGGGGGGTAGGCAATCAGCCCCAGCATTTT. It yields the protein CASSPGGVGNQPQHF.

J is TRBJ1-3 and V is TRBV19; a possible D gene is TRBD1 (5 bases). Germline CDR1 and CDR2: LNHDA and SQIVND (reference sequence). The CDR3 totals 14 residues. V lost 10 bases and J lost 0, with 13 bases in between. CDR3 protein: CATSRASSGNTIYF. The CDR3, as DNA: TGTGCCACCAGCAGGGCGAGCTCTGGAAACACCATATATTTT.